Here is one T cell receptor beta chain with its context. No patient had received any treatment before thyroid surgery. After removal of 6 bases from V and 1 base from J, the junction contained 9 bases not matched to a gene. Germline loops: CDR1 SGHRS, CDR2 YFSETQ. The CDR3 loop spans 16 amino acids. The source of the sample is a study of metastatic and nonmetastatic thyroid tumors. TCRdb reanalyzed the PCR reads via MiXCR. The table shows about 38,000 clones, with about half occurring only once. V is TRBV5-1 and J is TRBJ2-2, with 7 bases fitting TRBD2. The sequence was obtained from a male donor with papillary thyroid cancer or a benign thyroid nodule (not recorded which). Some clones in this sample may be carry-over from other donors' samples. Sequencing used tumor tissue. The CDR3 coding sequence is TGCGCCAGCATTCCGCGTCCGGGAGGGAACACCGGGGAGCTGTTTTTT. The encoded protein is CASIPRPGGNTGELFF.